This T cell receptor beta chain appears in the sequencing data of a study of shared clonotypes between healthy human individuals (dated by TCRdb to the early 2020s). In the study overall: A couple of women and a few men aged 18 to 49 years were included in the cohort. To increase sequencing depth and limit assay-specific biases, TCR repertoire library preparation and sequencing were carried out by different laboratories using diverse techniques. The study deeply sequenced blood TCR repertoires of about five healthy adults to estimate repertoire size and the extent of clonotype sharing between individuals. Each donor's leukapheresis produced roughly between about 0.8 and 8.9 billion PBMCs. For each donor, CD4 naive and CD4 memory were each run on three plates, CD8 naive on two plates, and CD8 memory on one plate. Study-wide findings and limitations: Estimated clonotype richness was generally larger for naive than for memory subsets. Higher generation probabilities were observed for clonotypes shared by all four sorted-subset donors than for non-shared clonotypes. When a handful of donors were compared, the shared fraction of clonotypes was about 5% for naive CD4, approximately 3.3% for naive CD8, 2% to 2.5% for memory CD4, and 0.35% to 0.4% for memory CD8. Pairwise subsampling led to the expectation that sequencing depth would affect the degree of clonotype sharing among donors. Because the study included a small number of donors, the genetic and exposure-history diversity represented was limited. Only blood was sampled, and tissue TCR repertoires likely differ from those in blood. Incomplete sequencing was indicated by rarefaction of sorted-subset datasets, despite the large sequencing depth.

Donors were healthy HIV-negative adults with no recently reported acute infections or vaccinations. Every donor was a Caucasian adult residing in Nashville, Tennessee, USA. CD4+ T cells were enriched through magnetic negative selection, after which naive cells were positively selected on CD45RA and the remaining negative fraction served as the memory subset. Blood was obtained by leukapheresis, after which PBMCs were separated by Ficoll-Histopaque density gradient centrifugation and cryopreserved in liquid nitrogen vapor phase. Purity and quantity of every magnetically sorted T cell population were checked by analytical flow cytometry. Each sorted fraction had its genomic DNA isolated and then quantified by UV absorbance on a Nanodrop 2000c. In the case of this clone: The antigen this receptor binds is unknown. No quality values exist for individual bases; no much larger clone is one base distant. The same CDR3 also results from other DNA sequences found in this sample.

TCR CDR3 regions were amplified from genomic DNA by multiplex PCR using the deep immunoSEQ assay. Genomic DNA extracted from each cell subset was distributed evenly over all wells of several immunoSEQ 96-well plates, and each plate served as one replicate. For sorted subsets, approximately 190 ng of genomic DNA, equivalent to 30,000 or so T cell genomes, went into each replicate PCR. The purified libraries were quantified using a Qubit 3.0 fluorometer, sized with a Bioanalyzer 2100, and then quantified again using the KAPA Library Quantification kit. A separate single-read 150-cycle Illumina NextSeq 550 flow cell was used to sequence each immunoSEQ 96-well plate. The authors' analysis ran thus. Because only junctional sequences without quality scores were contained in the immunoSEQ output, filtering matching that applied to full-length reads could not be performed. Sequences were annotated with PyIR, a Python wrapper for IgBLAST v1.9, using IMGT germline references to assign V/J genes and CDR3. Reads were filtered out if the reads had weak V/J assignments (E-value above 1e-6), no CDR3, stop codons, out-of-frame junctions, or ambiguous translated residues. V3J clonotypes were defined as sequences sharing an identical inferred V gene, J gene, and CDR3 amino acid sequence. Percentage overlap between repertoires was computed as shared unique clonotypes divided by the size of the smaller repertoire. Repertoire richness was assessed with RTK rarefaction, the Chao1 estimator, and Recon v2.1 estimates of unobserved clonotypes. For all TCRbeta clonotypes obtained by the gDNA method from a few donors, generation probabilities were computed with OLGA. TCRdb retrieved this table from immuneACCESS and kept in-frame rearrangements only. Not all clones are present; in checked studies, unresolved V genes account for under half, and no reason is known for the remainder. From that table come the V and J calls and clone size; the DNA was used to work out D and trimming. For this sample there are about 1 million clones; around 75% appear just once. The ten most abundant clones make up approximately 1.5% of the sample.

CDR1 and CDR2 (SEHNR, FQNEAQ) derive from the germline V gene (reference sequence). V lost 5 bases and J lost 4 bases, and the count of bases not matched to a germline gene is 4. Including the terminal cysteine and phenylalanine, the CDR3 comprises 13 residues. Only CDR3 DNA is held: 39 bases, read in frame from base 1. The receptor's source is a man between 18 and 35 years old in good health. The chain is made from TRBV7-9 and TRBJ2-5; a stretch of 7 junction bases matches TRBD2. Sequencing was done on a sample of memory CD4+ T cells sorted from blood. Explained via the paper, the cell subset or site label denotes: CD45RA-negative fraction. CDR3 loop: CASSPSGPETQYF. DNA sequence: TGTGCCAGCAGCCCTAGCGGTCCAGAGACCCAGTACTTC.